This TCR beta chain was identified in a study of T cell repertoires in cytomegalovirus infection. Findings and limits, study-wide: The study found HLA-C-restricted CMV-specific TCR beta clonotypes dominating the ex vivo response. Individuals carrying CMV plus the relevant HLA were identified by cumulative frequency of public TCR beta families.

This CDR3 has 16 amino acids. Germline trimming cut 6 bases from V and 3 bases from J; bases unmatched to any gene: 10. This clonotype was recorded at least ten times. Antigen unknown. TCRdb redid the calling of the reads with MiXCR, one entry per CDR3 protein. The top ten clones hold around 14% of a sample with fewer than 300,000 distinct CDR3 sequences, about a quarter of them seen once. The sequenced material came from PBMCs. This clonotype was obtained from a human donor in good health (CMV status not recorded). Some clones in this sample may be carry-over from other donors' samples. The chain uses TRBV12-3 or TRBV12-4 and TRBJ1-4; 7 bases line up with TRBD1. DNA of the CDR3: TGTGCCAGCAGCCGGGCCTACAGGGGAGCTAATGAAAAACTGTTTTTT. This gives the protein CASSRAYRGANEKLFF.